What follows is one T cell receptor (beta chain) and its context. Arm-PCR with iRepertoire HTBI primers amplified the CDR3 regions for these TCR beta libraries. TCRdb re-called the multiplex PCR reads with MiXCR, one entry per CDR3 protein. The sample gives 700,000 or so distinct CDR3 sequences, around 32% of which show up once; 40% to 50% is in the top ten. This sample is part of a study of regulatory T cells in long-lasting Graves disease. The CDR3 runs 18 residues. The germline gives CDR1 SGHDN, CDR2 FVKESK. V gave up 4 bases and J gave up 5 bases, with 26 bases separating them. As to time point: persistent/refractory GD, antithyroid drugs over 5 years with positive TRAb. Isolated PBMC RNA provided the starting material for the TCR library.

The sample was peripheral blood mononuclear cells (PBMCs), taken when the disease was refractory, from a patient treated with antithyroid drugs. The J gene is TRBJ2-5, the V gene TRBV14; weak D call: TRBD2 (6 bases). The source of this sequence is a female donor with Graves disease. The CDR3 loop is CASSRNSGTDITCETQYF. CDR3 in DNA: TGTGCCAGCAGCCGGAACTCCGGGACTGACATAACGTGCGAGACCCAGTACTTC.